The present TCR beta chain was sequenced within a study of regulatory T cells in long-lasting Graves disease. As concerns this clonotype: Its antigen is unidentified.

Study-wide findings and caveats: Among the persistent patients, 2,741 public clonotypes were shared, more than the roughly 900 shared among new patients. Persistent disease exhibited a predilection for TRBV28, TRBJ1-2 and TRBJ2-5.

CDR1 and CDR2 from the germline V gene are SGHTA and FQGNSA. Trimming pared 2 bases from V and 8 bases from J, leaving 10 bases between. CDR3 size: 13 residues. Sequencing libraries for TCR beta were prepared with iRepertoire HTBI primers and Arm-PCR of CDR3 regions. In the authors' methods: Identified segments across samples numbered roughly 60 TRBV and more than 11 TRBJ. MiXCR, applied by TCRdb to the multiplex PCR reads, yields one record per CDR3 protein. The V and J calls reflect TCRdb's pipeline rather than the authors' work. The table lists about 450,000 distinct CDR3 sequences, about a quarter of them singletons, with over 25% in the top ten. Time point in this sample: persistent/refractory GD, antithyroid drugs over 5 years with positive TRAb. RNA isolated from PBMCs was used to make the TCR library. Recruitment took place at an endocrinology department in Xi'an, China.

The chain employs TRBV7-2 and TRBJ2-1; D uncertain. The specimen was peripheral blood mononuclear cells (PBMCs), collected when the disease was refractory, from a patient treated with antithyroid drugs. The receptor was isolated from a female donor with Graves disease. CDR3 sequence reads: CASSLFRVDEQFF. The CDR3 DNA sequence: TGTGCCAGCAGCTTATTTCGTGTCGATGAGCAGTTCTTC.